Sequencing of this T cell receptor (beta chain) was carried out in a study of neoadjuvant anti-PD-1 for oral cavity cancer. On the study more broadly: Non-progressing patients received a fourth nivolumab dose near day 43, then surgery on days 50-56.

The sample's time point: after neoadjuvant nivolumab, at surgical resection. Germline assignment: CDR1 SQVTM and CDR2 ANQGSEA. V was trimmed by 0 bases and J by 0 bases, leaving 9 bases between them. The CDR3 is made up of 15 amino acids. Notes on the study in general: Treg/Th17 ratio rose with pretreatment blood and fell with post-treatment tumor TCRbeta clonality. Greater tumor shrinkage accompanied bigger post-treatment sizes of preexisting clones.

Points on this clone: What it binds is unknown.

Survey sequencing of tumors mostly used around 4.8 ug DNA, two replicates. Method: immunoSEQ multiplex PCR; TCRdb's copy keeps in-frame clones and lacks some. The sample consists of 9,500 to 12,000 clones, around three fifths of them appearing once. The TCR originated in a person aged 40 to 85 with oral cavity squamous cell carcinoma. The starting material was tumor tissue, obtained after nivolumab (anti-PD-1) treatment. The J gene is TRBJ2-1, the V gene TRBV29-1; D call uncertain. The CDR3 reads CSVEDRMSSYNEQFF. The DNA for the CDR3 is TGCAGCGTTGAAGACAGGATGAGCTCCTACAATGAGCAGTTCTTC.